The rows below give T cell receptor beta chains drawn from one sample of a study of blood T cell repertoires in COVID-19. TCRdb's table, derived via immunoSEQ multiplex PCR, lists solely in-frame clones and lacks some. The sample carries about 160,000 clones, approximately 83% recorded once. The sequencing sample was made of peripheral blood. The receptors were gathered from a woman over 75 with active or convalescent COVID-19. The conserved cysteine and the conserved F or W are not part of the CDR3 here.

>TRBJ1-4|TRBV19
ASSKGTGGVEKLF
>TRBJ2-5|TRBV7-2
ASSLPSGLQETQY
>TRBJ1-1|TRBV19
ASYRGTEAF
>TRBJ1-2|TRBV4-3
ASSQDRTTTRGYT
>TRBJ1-1|TRBV9
ASSAGTRAMNTEAF
>TRBJ2-3|TRBV6-4
ASSVGLQGYADTQY
>TRBJ2-1|TRBV12-3/TRBV12-4
ASSLYRDEQF
>TRBJ1-2|TRBV4-1
ASSQVLRQANYGYT
>TRBJ1-4|TRBV7-2
ASSLVRRANEKLF
>TRBJ1-3|TRBV7-2
ASSDDRVSGNTIY
>TRBJ1-2|TRBV7-6
ASSATGGGLYGYT
>TRBJ2-2|TRBV9
ASSGGGTGELF
>TRBJ1-2|TRBV6-1
ASTSLDRKYGYT
>TRBJ1-4|TRBV24-1
ATSAGPGEKLF
>TRBJ1-2|TRBV9
ASSQDRGYGYT
>TRBJ1-5|TRBV30
AWSRQGSNQPQH
>TRBJ1-5|TRBV7-8
ASSLGGQPQH
>TRBJ2-5|TRBV7-2
ASSLGLAGGQETQY
>TRBJ2-1|TRBV5-1
ASSLGGLLDNEQF
>TRBJ1-2|TRBV6-5
ASSYSGTAAGIGYT
>TRBJ2-7|TRBV11-3
ASSPLWARSYEQY
>TRBJ2-7|TRBV11-3
ASSDSFSYEQY
>TRBJ2-5|TRBV5-1
ASNNRGGGETQY
>TRBJ2-1|TRBV3-1/TRBV3-2
ASSQPRQRGNEQF
>TRBJ1-1|TRBV5-1
ASSSIDRNTEAF
>TRBJ1-5|TRBV5-8
ASSFQGAVQPQH
>TRBJ2-7|TRBV6-5
ASSRDRKAAYEQY
>TRBJ2-2|TRBV5-6
ASSQPGGGRELF
>TRBJ1-1|TRBV5-1
ASSEALAFTEAF
>TRBJ1-3|TRBV10-3
AVTGDGNTIY
>TRBJ1-1|TRBV29-1
SVSLQGGNTEAF
>TRBJ1-1|TRBV6-5
ASSQLLQGLLEAF
>TRBJ2-5|TRBV10-3
AIANILQETQY
>TRBJ2-2|TRBV5-1
ASTYEGTGELF
>TRBJ1-2|TRBV7-9
ASSLDSYGYT
>TRBJ1-1|TRBV13
ASSSSNAEAF
>TRBJ2-5|TRBV20-1
SARFQETQY
>TRBJ1-1|TRBV11-2
ASSLLNTEAF
>TRBJ2-3|TRBV19
ASSIEHGGSLPDTQY
>TRBJ2-7|TRBV2
ASRQGSYEQY
>TRBJ1-2|TRBV30
AGPRGIYGYT
>TRBJ1-2|TRBV28
ASRPTGAGGYT
>TRBJ2-1|TRBV27
ASSSGGRGEQF
>TRBJ1-6|TRBV6-5
ASTGTGNSPLH
>TRBJ1-1|TRBV7-9
ASSVPRGDTEAF
>TRBJ1-2|TRBV19
ASTIGGAGGYGYT
>TRBJ1-2|TRBV25-1
ASSDEAPYGYT
>TRBJ1-2|TRBV5-1
ASSLVLGAGYT
>TRBJ1-2|TRBV19
ASRDRGVANYGYT
>TRBJ2-2|TRBV12-3/TRBV12-4
ASSNGFGELF
>TRBJ1-1|TRBV4-3
ASSQPARGLMNTEAF
>TRBJ2-5|TRBV29-1
SVGGGETQY